These 15 T cell receptor beta chains share one sample of origin, sequenced in a study of identifying expanded T cells in peripheral blood. Some clones are missing from TCRdb's copy, which holds only in-frame ones; the method was immunoSEQ multiplex PCR. Of about 80,000 clones detected, about 90% appear once; the ten largest clones hold approximately 7%. The material sequenced was blood. The receptors were sampled from a person aged 18 to 75 in good health.

The rearrangement uses TRBV10-3 and TRBJ2-7; D call uncertain. The ends were cut back, 5 bases at V and 0 bases at J, with 11 bases in the middle. The CDR3 length is 14 residues. Per the germline V gene, CDR1 is ENHRY and CDR2 is SYGVKD. The DNA of the CDR3 is TGTGCCATCAGTAGTGTCGGCAGCTCCTACGAGCAGTACTTC. This translates into CAISSVGSSYEQYF.

A few counts support this clone. This sequence joins TRBV4-2 and TRBJ2-2, with D possibly TRBD1 on 7 matching bases. Trimming pared 4 bases from V and 7 bases from J, leaving 19 bases between. This CDR3 has 16 amino acids. Germline V lookup: CDR1 LGHNA, CDR2 YNFKEQ. CDR3 nucleotide sequence: TGTGCCAGCAGCCGAGGTGGAGGGGGCCAGAGCGGGGAGCTGTTTTTT. This codes for CASSRGGGGQSGELFF.

This clone was observed a handful of times. The rearrangement uses TRBV5-1 and TRBJ1-5; D gene uncertain. CDR3 length: 14 residues. The V end lost 4 bases, the J end lost 2 bases, and 10 bases lay between the germline ends. Germline V gene sequence: CDR1 SGHRS, CDR2 YFSETQ. The CDR3 region has the DNA TGCGCCAGCAGCGTCGGGTCTGGCAATCAGCCCCAGCATTTT. Protein sequence: CASSVGSGNQPQHF.

The chain recombines TRBV5-1 with TRBJ2-1; 12 bases fit TRBD2. V lost 6 bases and J lost 4; bases outside the gene matches: 5. The CDR3 spans 15 residues. From germline, CDR1 is SGHRS and CDR2 YFSETQ. The CDR3 region is CASTSLAGGYNEQFF. The DNA for the CDR3 is TGCGCCAGCACCTCACTAGCGGGGGGATACAATGAGCAGTTCTTC. The full variable domain, completed using reference TRBV5-1 and TRBJ2-1, is KAGVTQTPRYLIKTRGQQVTLSCSPISGHRSVSWYQQTPGQGLQFLFEYFSETQRNKGNFPGRFSGRQFSNSRSEMNVSTLELGDSALYLCASTSLAGGYNEQFFGPGTRLTVL.

This rearrangement joins TRBV4-3 to TRBJ1-4, with a possible D match to TRBD1 (5 bases). V was clipped by 2 bases and J by 0 bases, with 13 bases between them. The CDR3 runs 17 residues. Germline-derived CDR1 and CDR2 are LGHNA and YSLEER. Here the CDR3 reads CASSQNPGPATNEKLFF. In nucleotides, the CDR3 is TGCGCCAGCAGCCAAAATCCAGGGCCTGCAACTAATGAAAAACTGTTTTTT.

This clone occurred once. J is TRBJ1-4 and V is TRBV9, with 9 bases that match TRBD1. The trim removed 4 bases at V and 5 bases at J, leaving 9 bases unmatched. CDR1 and CDR2 from the germline V gene are SGDLS and YYNGEE. The CDR3 runs to 16 residues. The CDR3 DNA reads TGTGCCAGCAGCCACGACAGGGGGGCAAGGAATGAAAAACTGTTTTTT. Protein product: CASSHDRGARNEKLFF.

This rearrangement joins TRBV10-3 to TRBJ1-5; D unresolved. The germline V gene encodes CDR1 ENHRY and CDR2 SYGVKD. Trimming took off 1 base at V and 2 bases at J, with 15 bases between the two ends. The CDR3 runs to 17 residues. The chain's CDR3 is CAISEYHGRDGNQPQHF. In DNA, the CDR3 is TGTGCCATCAGTGAGTATCATGGCCGGGATGGCAATCAGCCCCAGCATTTT.

The genes are TRBV2 and TRBJ1-1; tentative D call: TRBD1 (6 bases). CDR1 and CDR2 from the germline V gene are SNHLY and FYNNEI. This CDR3 is 14 amino acids long. The V end lost 2 bases, the J end lost 5 bases, and 12 bases lay between the germline ends. The CDR3 spells CASSESTGRTEAFF. CDR3 nucleotide sequence: TGTGCCAGCAGTGAAAGTACAGGGAGGACTGAAGCTTTCTTT. Full variable domain (rest looked up from reference TRBV2 and TRBJ1-1): EPEVTQTPSHQVTQMGQEVILRCVPISNHLYFYWYRQILGQKVEFLVSFYNNEISEKSEIFDDQFSVERPDGSNFTLKIRSTKLEDSAMYFCASSESTGRTEAFFGQGTRLTVV.

The V and J genes are TRBV9 and TRBJ2-3, with unresolved D. The CDR3 extends over 13 amino acids. Trimming removed 0 bases at V and 4 bases at J, with 6 bases between. Per germline, CDR1 SGDLS and CDR2 YYNGEE. CDR3 sequence: CASSVVGSDTQYF. CDR3 nucleotide sequence: TGTGCCAGCAGCGTAGTGGGGTCAGATACGCAGTATTTT.

J is TRBJ2-7 and V is TRBV10-2; D unresolved. Germline V gene data show CDR1 as WSHSY and CDR2 as SAAADI. This CDR3 is 13 amino acids long. Trimming stripped 5 bases from V and 4 bases from J, with 12 bases between. The CDR3, as DNA: TGCGCCAGCAGTCCCCAAAGAGGATACGAGCAGTACTTC. This gives the protein CASSPQRGYEQYF.

The chain combines TRBV7-6 with TRBJ2-7; tentatively, D is TRBD1 or TRBD2 (6 bases each). The CDR3 length is 14 residues. Germline CDR1 reads SGHVS; CDR2 reads FNYEAQ. Trimming took off 2 bases at V and 3 bases at J, with 11 bases between the two ends. The CDR3, as DNA: TGTGCCAGCAGCTTAACGGGGGCGGTCTACGAGCAGTACTTC. It translates to CASSLTGAVYEQYF.

The V and J genes are TRBV4-1 and TRBJ2-1; 12 bases match TRBD2. The germline gives CDR1 MGHRA, CDR2 YSYEKL. This CDR3 has 16 residues. V gave up 6 bases and J gave up 10 bases; unmatched junction bases: 13. CDR3 sequence (DNA): TGCGCCAGCAGTCACCCCTCGACTAGCGGGAGTGGGGAGCAGTTCTTC. Amino acids: CASSHPSTSGSGEQFF.

The chain combines TRBV2 with TRBJ1-1, with D possibly being TRBD1 (6 bases). The CDR3 sequence is 14 residues long. V was shortened by 7 bases and J by 0 bases, with 12 bases between the two germline ends. Germline V gives CDR1 SNHLY, CDR2 FYNNEI. The CDR3 reads CASISDRLNTEAFF. CDR3 DNA: TGTGCCAGCATCTCAGACAGGTTGAACACTGAAGCTTTCTTT.

The chain is built from TRBV4-2 and TRBJ2-7; 13 bases match TRBD2. CDR1 and CDR2 (germline): LGHNA, YNFKEQ. V gave up 1 base and J gave up 5 bases; unmatched junction bases: 2. This CDR3 comprises 15 residues. For the CDR3, the DNA is TGTGCCAGCAGCCAAGGGACTAGCGGGAGCCACGAGCAGTACTTC. It yields the protein CASSQGTSGSHEQYF.

V and J are TRBV18 and TRBJ1-1; D remains ambiguous. The CDR3 contains 12 residues. Trimming cost V 4 bases and J 5 bases, with 8 bases left between them. The germline CDR1 and CDR2 sequences are KGHSH and LQKENI. Here the CDR3 DNA reads TGTGCCAGCTCACGTGGGAGTACTGAAGCTTTCTTT. Translating gives CASSRGSTEAFF.